This record covers a single T cell receptor beta chain. Its antigen has not been determined. It has no much larger one-base neighbor in the sample; base qualities were not kept. Ophthalmopathy patients had moderately to severely active disease, Clinical Activity Score of at least 3, NOSPECS grade of at least 4, and duration under 3 months. Patients with uncontrolled infections, other autoimmune diseases, pregnancy or lactation were excluded. Diagnoses were based on clinical symptoms, serum thyroxine and TRAb, thyroid ultrasound and orbital computed tomography. PBMCs were separated from under 12 ml of fresh peripheral blood using Ficoll-Paque density gradient centrifugation. Trizol reagent was used to extract total RNA, and RNA quality was then checked on an Agilent 2100 Bioanalyzer. The TCR beta CDR3 regions were amplified from the RNA transcripts. A first-round RT-PCR of the TCR CDR3 used the HTBI primer set with the Qiagen OneStep RT-PCR kit. Libraries were constructed in a second round of multiplex PCR, after which size selection and purification were carried out. Sequencing of the libraries was done on an Illumina HiSeq2000 using paired-end 100 bp reads. As for the original processing: SOAPnuke was used to process the raw data, with reads discarded if the reads contained adapters or uncalled bases, had a mean Phred below 15, or lacked an exact constant-primer or identifier match. COPE v1.2.5 was used to merge high-quality paired reads, and clonotypes were defined as unique nucleotide sequences. Clonotypes were aligned to IMGT TRBV, TRBD and TRBJ reference segments using MiTCR v1.1. The analysis was restricted to V-J combinations with a frequency above 0.0001, which together covered roughly 99% of the repertoires. The TCS score was defined as the ratio of F50 (clonal expansion) to E x V (chaos), calculated using BLOSUM62-based TCRdist between CDR3 peptides within each V-J. Welch's t-statistics and random forest reduced fewer than 600 V-J features to 13, which were used in a naive Bayes classifier (R e1071). Clones were called with MiXCR by TCRdb after fastp trimmed the public reads at Q25, and only in-frame beta chains were retained. Rows matching on CDR3 protein sequence are summarized as one entry with the most common DNA and genes. What appears here as the V and J calls and clone size reflects TCRdb's work, not the paper's. This sample has approximately 380,000 distinct CDR3 sequences in its table, and roughly an eighth of those were observed once. Of the sample, approximately 29% is held by the ten largest clones.

The data belong to a study of T cells in Graves' hyperthyroidism and ophthalmopathy (dated by TCRdb to between 2018 and 2020). Describing the broader study: Peripheral blood was sampled at the time of initial diagnosis, prior to any treatment. A discovery cohort of about a hundred patients, about 40 with Graves' ophthalmopathy and roughly 59 with stable Graves' hyperthyroidism, was used to find distinguishing TCR V-J signatures. The roughly 100 discovery patients were randomly split 7:3 into training and test sets. Whether ophthalmopathy could be predicted prospectively was tested in an independent validation cohort made up of 18 hyperthyroidism patients plus 17 patients who later progressed to ophthalmopathy. The study also compared thyroid tissue and blood T-cell repertoires from a handful of Graves' hyperthyroidism patients. After sampling, hyperthyroidism patients received methimazole starting at 30 mg daily, and ophthalmopathy patients received high-dose intravenous methylprednisolone. The paper reports TCR Vbeta CDR3 sequencing of some 140 peripheral blood samples: approximately 43 ophthalmopathy, fewer than 85 hyperthyroidism and around 17 progressor patients. Overall results and qualifications from the work: A model built on a 13 V-J signature distinguished ophthalmopathy from stable hyperthyroidism, reaching approximately 89% sensitivity and about 81% specificity in cross-validation and 80%/75% in testing. In validation, the model predicted progression to ophthalmopathy a median of approximately 6.3 months before onset, with over 55% sensitivity and just under 75% specificity. Most expanded thyroid clonotypes (frequency above 0.001) were also detected in blood, a finding suggesting that blood repertoires may reflect thyroid immune responses. No statistical method was used to set the sample size in advance, and investigators knew the group allocation.

Based on the germline V gene, the CDR1 and CDR2 sequences are SGHRS and YFSETQ. Including the terminal cysteine and phenylalanine, the CDR3 comprises 14 residues. The entry retains the CDR3 DNA only, 42 bases that are in frame from base 1. V lost 5 bases and J lost 0 bases; the stretch between them is 9 bases long. The sequence links TRBV5-1 to TRBJ2-1; 5 matching bases give a weak D call of TRBD1. The sample comprised blood. The sequence was collected from a man over 45 with Graves' ophthalmopathy. The nucleotides are TGCGCCAGCAGGACAGAAAGCTCCTACAATGAGCAGTTCTTC. Its amino acids are CASRTESSYNEQFF.